In its sample, the clone carrying this T cell receptor beta chain was seen many times. Its antigen is currently unknown. With 4 bases clipped from V and 3 bases from J, the junction kept 8 bases outside the gene matches. The CDR3 covers 16 residues. Germline V CDR1 and CDR2: SEHNR, FQNEAQ (reference sequence). In the original processing: Counts of TCRs in each sample centred on a median of approximately 100,000 and extended from roughly 25,000 to 750,000. Via MiXCR, TCRdb re-called the 5' RACE reads, giving one row per CDR3 protein. The authors' filters were not applied to this entry. The data contain about 140,000 distinct CDR3 sequences, 4.1% of them seen just once; the ten biggest clones take up about 1.3%. This sample stems from a study of human T cells and chemical hapten exposure. The overall study: TCR yield per sample varied, mainly due to pooled library volumes. Study results and caveats: The number of TCRs above 1 in 1000 frequency did not change after DPC sensitization.

Unseparated into fractions, whole blood served as the source from which total RNA was extracted. The chain recombines TRBV7-9 with TRBJ1-5, with 8 bases identical to TRBD1. The clonotype comes from a female donor in good health. The CDR3 region is CASSSDRGQFNQPQHF. The CDR3 DNA sequence: TGTGCCAGCAGCTCTGACAGGGGTCAATTCAATCAGCCCCAGCATTTT.